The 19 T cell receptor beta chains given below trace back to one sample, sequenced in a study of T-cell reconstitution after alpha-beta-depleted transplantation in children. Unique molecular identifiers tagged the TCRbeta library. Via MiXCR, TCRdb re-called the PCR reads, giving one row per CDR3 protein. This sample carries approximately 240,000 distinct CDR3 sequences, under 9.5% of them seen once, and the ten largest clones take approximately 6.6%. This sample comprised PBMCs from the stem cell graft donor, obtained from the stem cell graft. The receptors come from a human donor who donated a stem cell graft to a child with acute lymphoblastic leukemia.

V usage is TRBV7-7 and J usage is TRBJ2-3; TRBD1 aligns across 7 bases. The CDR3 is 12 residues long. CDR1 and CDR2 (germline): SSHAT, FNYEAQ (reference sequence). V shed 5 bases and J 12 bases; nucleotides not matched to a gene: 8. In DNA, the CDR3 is TGTGCCAGCAGCGAAGACAGGGTTCATCAGTATTTT. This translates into CASSEDRVHQYF.

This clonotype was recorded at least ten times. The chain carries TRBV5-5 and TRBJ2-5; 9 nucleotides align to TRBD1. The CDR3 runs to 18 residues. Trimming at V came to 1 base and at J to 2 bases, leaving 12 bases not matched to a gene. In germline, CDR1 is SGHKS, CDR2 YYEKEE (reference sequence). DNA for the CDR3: TGTGCCAGCAGCTTGAGGTTCCGGGACAGGGTTTTACAAGAGACCCAGTACTTC. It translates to CASSLRFRDRVLQETQYF.

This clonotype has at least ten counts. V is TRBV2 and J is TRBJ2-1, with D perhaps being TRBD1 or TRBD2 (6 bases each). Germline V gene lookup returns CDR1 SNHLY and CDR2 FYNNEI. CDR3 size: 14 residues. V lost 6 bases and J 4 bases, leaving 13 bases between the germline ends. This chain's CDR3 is CASSWGALYNEQFF. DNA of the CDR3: TGTGCCAGCAGCTGGGGGGCGCTTTACAATGAGCAGTTCTTC. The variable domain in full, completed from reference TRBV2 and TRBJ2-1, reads EPEVTQTPSHQVTQMGQEVILRCVPISNHLYFYWYRQILGQKVEFLVSFYNNEISEKSEIFDDQFSVERPDGSNFTLKIRSTKLEDSAMYFCASSWGALYNEQFFGPGTRLTVL.

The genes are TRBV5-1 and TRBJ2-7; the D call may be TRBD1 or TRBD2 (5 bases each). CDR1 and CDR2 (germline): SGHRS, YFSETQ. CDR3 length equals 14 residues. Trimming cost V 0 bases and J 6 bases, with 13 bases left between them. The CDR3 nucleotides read TGCGCCAGCAGCTTGGTTTTCCAGGGAGTCGAGCAGTACTTC. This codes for CASSLVFQGVEQYF.

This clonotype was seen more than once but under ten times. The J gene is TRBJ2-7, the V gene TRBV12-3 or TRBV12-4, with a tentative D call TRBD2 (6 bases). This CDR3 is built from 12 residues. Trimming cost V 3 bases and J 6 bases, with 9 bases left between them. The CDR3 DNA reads TGTGCCAGCAGTTTCGGCGGGGCCGAGCAGTACTTC. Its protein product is CASSFGGAEQYF.

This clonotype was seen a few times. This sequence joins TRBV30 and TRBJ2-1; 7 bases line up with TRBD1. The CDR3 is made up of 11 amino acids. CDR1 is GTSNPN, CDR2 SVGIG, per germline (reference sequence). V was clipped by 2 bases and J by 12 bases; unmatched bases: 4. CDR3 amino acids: CAWSIRQGQFF. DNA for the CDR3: TGTGCCTGGAGTATCAGACAGGGGCAGTTCTTC.

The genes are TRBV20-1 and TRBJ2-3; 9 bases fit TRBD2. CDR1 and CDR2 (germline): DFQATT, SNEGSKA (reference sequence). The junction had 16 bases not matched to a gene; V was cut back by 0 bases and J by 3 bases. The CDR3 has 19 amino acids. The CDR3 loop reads CSARDWDSGGLVSTDTQYF. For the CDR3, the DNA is TGCAGTGCTAGAGATTGGGATAGCGGGGGCCTGGTGTCGACAGATACGCAGTATTTT.

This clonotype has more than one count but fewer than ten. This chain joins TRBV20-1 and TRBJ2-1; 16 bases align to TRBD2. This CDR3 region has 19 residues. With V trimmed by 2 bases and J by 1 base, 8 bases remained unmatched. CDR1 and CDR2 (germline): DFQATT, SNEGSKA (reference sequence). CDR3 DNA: TGCAGTGCTAGAAGATCCGGGACTAGCGGGGGGGCGTCCTACAATGAGCAGTTCTTC. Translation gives CSARRSGTSGGASYNEQFF.

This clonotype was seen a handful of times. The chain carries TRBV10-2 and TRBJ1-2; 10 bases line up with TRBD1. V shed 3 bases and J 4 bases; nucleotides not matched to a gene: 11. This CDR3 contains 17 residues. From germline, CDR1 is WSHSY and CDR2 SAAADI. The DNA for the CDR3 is TGCGCCAGCAGTGATTCGGGACAGGGGATCCCTGGCTATGGCTACACCTTC. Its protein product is CASSDSGQGIPGYGYTF.

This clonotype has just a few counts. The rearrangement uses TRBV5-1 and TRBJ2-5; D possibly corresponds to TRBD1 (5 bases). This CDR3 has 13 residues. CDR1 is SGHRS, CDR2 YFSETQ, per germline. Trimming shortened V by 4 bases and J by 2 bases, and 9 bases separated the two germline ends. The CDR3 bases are TGCGCCAGCAGCACACAGGTACAAGAGACCCAGTACTTC. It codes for CASSTQVQETQYF.

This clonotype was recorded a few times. The CDR3 nucleotides read TGTGCCAGCAGCCGAACAGGAGCCGCCGGGGAGCTGTTTTTT. Its protein is CASSRTGAAGELFF. The chain employs TRBV6-2 or TRBV6-3 and TRBJ2-2, with D perhaps TRBD1 (5 bases). V was pared by 6 bases and J by 6 bases, with 14 bases between. CDR1 is MNHEY, CDR2 SVGEGT, per germline. The CDR3 contains 14 residues.

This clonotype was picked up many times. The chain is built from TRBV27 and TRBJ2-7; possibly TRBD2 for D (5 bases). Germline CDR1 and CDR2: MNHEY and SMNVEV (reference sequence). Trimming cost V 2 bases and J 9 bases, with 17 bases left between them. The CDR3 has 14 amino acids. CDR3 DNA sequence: TGTGCCAGCAGTTTAGATCGGCGGGTCCCGGGGCAGTACTTC. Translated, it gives CASSLDRRVPGQYF.

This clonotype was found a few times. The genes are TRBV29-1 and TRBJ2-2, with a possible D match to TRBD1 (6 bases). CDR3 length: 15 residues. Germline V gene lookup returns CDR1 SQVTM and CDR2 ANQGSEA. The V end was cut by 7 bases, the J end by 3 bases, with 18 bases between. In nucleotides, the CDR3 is TGCAGCGGCCTAACAGGGTCAAGATACACCGGGGAGCTGTTTTTT. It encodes CSGLTGSRYTGELFF.

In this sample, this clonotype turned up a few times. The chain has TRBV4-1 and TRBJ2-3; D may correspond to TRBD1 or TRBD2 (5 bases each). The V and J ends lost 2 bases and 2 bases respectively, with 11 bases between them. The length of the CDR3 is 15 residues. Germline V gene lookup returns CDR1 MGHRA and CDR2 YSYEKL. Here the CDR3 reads CASSQSRDPTDTQYF. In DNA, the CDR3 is TGCGCCAGCAGCCAATCCAGGGACCCCACAGATACGCAGTATTTT.

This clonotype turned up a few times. The CDR3 coding sequence is TGTGCCAGCAGCGGTATGGGTCAGCCCCAGCATTTT. Translation: CASSGMGQPQHF. The V call is TRBV7-2, the J call TRBJ1-5; D remains ambiguous. V was trimmed by 5 bases and J by 6 bases, leaving 8 bases between them. In germline, CDR1 is SGHTA, CDR2 FQGNSA. The CDR3 spans 12 residues.

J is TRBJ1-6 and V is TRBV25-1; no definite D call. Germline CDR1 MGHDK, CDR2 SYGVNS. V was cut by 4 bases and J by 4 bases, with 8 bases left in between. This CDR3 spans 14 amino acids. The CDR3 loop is CASSGYAYNSPLHF. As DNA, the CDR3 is TGTGCCAGCAGTGGGTATGCTTATAATTCACCCCTCCACTTT.

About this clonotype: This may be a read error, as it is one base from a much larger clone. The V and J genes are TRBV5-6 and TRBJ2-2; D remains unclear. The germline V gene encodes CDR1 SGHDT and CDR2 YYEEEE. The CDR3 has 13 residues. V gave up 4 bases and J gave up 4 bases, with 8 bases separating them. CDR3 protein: CASSAGPTGELFF. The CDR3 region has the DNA TGTGCCAGCAGCGCCGGGCCCACCGGGGAGCTGTTTTTT.

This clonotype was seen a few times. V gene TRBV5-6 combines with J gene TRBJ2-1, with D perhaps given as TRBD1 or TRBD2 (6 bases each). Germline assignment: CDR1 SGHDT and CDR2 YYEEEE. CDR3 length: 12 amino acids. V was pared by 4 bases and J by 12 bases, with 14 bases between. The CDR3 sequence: CASSPRDNRQFF. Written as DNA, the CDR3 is TGTGCCAGCAGCCCGCGGGACAACCGGCAGTTCTTC.

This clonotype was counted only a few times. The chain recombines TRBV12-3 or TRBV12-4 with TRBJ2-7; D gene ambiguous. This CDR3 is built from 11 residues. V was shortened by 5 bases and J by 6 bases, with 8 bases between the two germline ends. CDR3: CASSPQLEQYF. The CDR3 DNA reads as TGTGCCAGCAGTCCTCAGCTCGAGCAGTACTTC.